This T cell receptor beta chain was sequenced for a study of blood T cell repertoires in COVID-19 (dated by TCRdb to 2019 to 2021). For the study in its entirety: Samples from collaborators originated in the United States, Italy and Spain and spanned both the acute and convalescent phases of COVID-19. The repertoires were released in a freely available public database meant as a resource for research on the immune response to SARS-CoV-2. The prospective study material was composed of cDNA or gDNA derived from T cells, B-cell-depleted T cells, or PBMCs. Deeply sampled blood TCRbeta repertoires from subjects exposed to, actively infected with, or recovered from COVID-19 were included in the dataset. The sample metadata nearly always contained a de-identified subject ID, COVID-19 status, age in years and sex. HLA class I and class II types, where available, came from metadata supplied by the sample provider rather than from assay-based typing. The samples were drawn from the first 160 participants of the ongoing ImmuneRACE study and from about 1,200 subjects provided by 6 global collaborators. General study outcomes and caveats: The amount of clinical and demographic metadata varied by source and participant and was provided uncurated.

Each collaborating institution followed its own protocols to collect whole blood in K2EDTA tubes. Collaborator samples were shipped for TCRbeta analysis as frozen whole blood, isolated PBMCs, or DNA extracted from either sample type. The table lists this clone with a few counts. No cognate antigen has been identified for it. Base qualities are not provided; no much larger clone lies one nucleotide away. TCRbeta CDR3 regions were amplified from genomic DNA by means of the immunoSEQ Assay, a bias-controlled multiplex PCR. Regarding the original processing steps: The number of nucleated cells in each sample was estimated by amplification of reference gene primers within the assay. To quantify the absolute abundance of each unique TCRbeta CDR3 rearrangement, sequence reads were collapsed and filtered. For each sample, productive Simpson clonality was calculated as the square root of Simpson's diversity index over productive rearrangements. In its TCRdb copy, this immuneACCESS table keeps in-frame sequences only and misses some clones. Where compared with another copy, unresolved V genes explain less than half of these, and the others have no known cause. The V and J calls and clone size come from that table; D and trimming were worked out from the DNA. This sample comprises 25,000 to 35,000 clones, approximately 67% of them detected only once. The ten largest clones take up less than 20% of the sample.

This TCR was sampled from a human donor in a cohort sampled during active COVID-19. Sequencing was performed on peripheral blood.

The CDR3 reads CASSPQGLMNTEAFF. The sequence in DNA is TGTGCCAGCTCACCGCAGGGACTCATGAACACTGAAGCTTTCTTT. This receptor chain uses TRBV18 and TRBJ1-1, with TRBD1 tentatively as D gene (5 bases match). From the germline V gene, CDR1 is KGHSH and CDR2 is LQKENI. The CDR3 contains 15 residues, cysteine and phenylalanine counted. The sequence is cut down to CDR3 DNA, 45 bases in frame from base 1. V and J are truncated by 3 bases and 0 bases respectively, leaving an intervening sequence of 11 bases.